The rows below give T cell receptor beta chains drawn from one sample of a study of CD8 T cells in ankylosing spondylitis. MiXCR, applied by TCRdb to the 5' RACE reads, yields one record per CDR3 protein. The sample has under 150,000 distinct CDR3 sequences, 8% to 9% seen once. Material: synovial fluid, either unsorted or a sorted T cell fraction (not recorded which). Receptors were obtained from a male donor with ankylosing spondylitis. Each CDR3 is given with its conserved first and last residue. D genes are given only for firm matches. Size is stated for part of the rows, as once, few or many counts, or as a class when the clone is expanded.

V gene	J gene	clone size	D gene	CDR3 protein	CDR3 DNA
TRBV5-1	TRBJ1-5	many	NA	CASSSGDYSNQPQHF	TGCGCCAGCAGCTCAGGGGATTATAGCAATCAGCCCCAGCATTTT
TRBV10-1	TRBJ1-3	many	NA	CASSAAGNTIYF	TGCGCCAGCAGTGCCGCCGGAAACACCATATATTTT
TRBV29-1	TRBJ2-2	few	NA	CSVASDYTGELFF	TGCAGCGTTGCGTCAGACTACACCGGGGAGCTGTTTTTT
TRBV20-1	TRBJ1-1	few	NA	CSVDPETGNTEAFF	TGCAGTGTTGATCCTGAGACAGGGAACACTGAAGCTTTCTTT
TRBV20-1	TRBJ2-5	few	NA	CSARPSMSSVWETQYF	TGCAGTGCTAGGCCCAGTATGTCATCGGTTTGGGAGACCCAGTACTTC
TRBV11-1	TRBJ2-7	NA	NA	CASSFTPVYEQYF	TGTGCCAGCAGCTTCACACCCGTCTACGAGCAGTACTTC
TRBV10-3	TRBJ2-2	NA	NA	CATSRDKLITGELFF	TGTGCCACCAGCCGGGACAAGCTTATCACCGGGGAGCTGTTTTTT
TRBV5-1	TRBJ2-5	many	TRBD1	CASSWAGTVGQETQYF	TGCGCCAGCAGCTGGGCCGGGACAGTTGGTCAAGAGACCCAGTACTTC
TRBV27	TRBJ2-1	many	NA	CASRGRSAADNEQFF	TGTGCCAGCAGGGGGAGAAGTGCAGCCGACAATGAGCAGTTCTTC
TRBV11-2	TRBJ2-3	NA	NA	CASSLVGPMSTDTQYF	TGTGCCAGCAGCTTAGTAGGGCCGATGAGCACAGATACGCAGTATTTT
TRBV5-1	TRBJ2-7	many	NA	CASSSPGSYEQYF	TGCGCCAGCAGCTCCCCCGGCTCCTACGAGCAGTACTTC
TRBV15	TRBJ2-1	many	NA	CATSVSWGEQFF	TGTGCCACCAGCGTCTCTTGGGGTGAGCAGTTCTTC
TRBV7-2	TRBJ2-3	NA	NA	CASSLIGFDTQYF	TGTGCCAGCAGCTTAATTGGGTTCGATACGCAGTATTTT
TRBV20-1	TRBJ1-5	many	NA	CSAGRPRQHF	TGCAGTGCTGGTAGGCCCCGACAGCATTTT
TRBV6-1	TRBJ2-1	NA	TRBD2	CASSEEGGGSYNEQFF	TGTGCCAGCAGTGAAGAGGGCGGGGGGTCCTACAATGAGCAGTTCTTC
TRBV28	TRBJ2-7	many	NA	CASRSHWYEQYF	TGTGCCAGCAGGTCTCACTGGTACGAGCAGTACTTC
TRBV6-5	TRBJ2-1	many	NA	CASSTRRVYNEQFF	TGTGCCAGCAGTACCCGAAGAGTGTACAATGAGCAGTTCTTC
TRBV12-3/TRBV12-4	TRBJ1-1	NA	NA	CASSLVGRLEAFF	TGTGCCAGCAGTTTGGTTGGCCGACTTGAAGCTTTCTTT
TRBV5-5	TRBJ1-1	NA	NA	CASSFFRDTEALF	TGTGCCAGCAGCTTCTTTCGGGACACTGAAGCTCTCTTT
TRBV7-2	TRBJ2-3	NA	TRBD2	CASSLGTLAGVADTQYF	TGTGCCAGCAGCTTAGGGACCCTAGCGGGAGTCGCAGATACGCAGTATTTT
TRBV20-1	TRBJ2-5	many	NA	CSARVTGQETQYF	TGCAGTGCTAGAGTAACAGGGCAAGAGACCCAGTACTTC
TRBV5-1	TRBJ2-7	many	NA	CASSLEPGFEQYF	TGCGCCAGCAGCTTGGAACCAGGCTTCGAGCAGTACTTC
TRBV29-1	TRBJ1-1	many	NA	CSVRREVNTEAFF	TGCAGCGTCCGGCGGGAGGTGAACACTGAAGCTTTCTTT
TRBV27	TRBJ2-7	few	TRBD2	CASSSPGRGGAEEQYF	TGTGCCAGCAGTTCACCTGGACGCGGGGGGGCGGAGGAGCAGTACTTC
TRBV11-3	TRBJ2-1	many	TRBD1	CASSLGTGGRNEQFF	TGTGCCAGCAGCTTAGGTACAGGGGGTCGAAATGAGCAGTTCTTC
TRBV27	TRBJ1-4	few	NA	CASRRALTNEKLFF	TGTGCCAGCAGGAGAGCGCTAACTAATGAAAAACTGTTTTTT
TRBV10-3	TRBJ2-7	NA	NA	CAINNAGQGSEQYF	TGTGCCATCAACAACGCAGGGCAGGGCTCCGAGCAGTACTTC
TRBV28	TRBJ2-5	few	NA	CASSFAAEETQYF	TGTGCCAGCAGTTTTGCGGCGGAAGAGACCCAGTACTTC
TRBV29-1	TRBJ1-2	NA	NA	CSVVKETYGYTF	TGCAGCGTTGTAAAAGAGACCTATGGCTACACCTTC
TRBV5-1	TRBJ2-1	many	TRBD2	CASSLGTSVSNEQFF	TGCGCCAGCAGCTTAGGGACTAGCGTCTCCAATGAGCAGTTCTTC
TRBV9	TRBJ2-1	once	TRBD2	CASGTSGVDEQFF	TGTGCCAGCGGGACTAGCGGGGTCGATGAGCAGTTCTTC
TRBV20-1	TRBJ1-1	many	NA	CSARAGNMNTEAFF	TGCAGTGCTAGAGCGGGGAACATGAACACTGAAGCTTTCTTT
TRBV11-2	TRBJ1-2	few	NA	CASSTDWNYGYTF	TGTGCCAGCAGCACGGACTGGAACTATGGCTACACCTTC
TRBV2	TRBJ2-2	few	TRBD1	CASRGQANTGELFF	TGTGCCAGCAGGGGACAGGCGAACACCGGGGAGCTGTTTTTT
TRBV4-3	TRBJ1-2	many	NA	CASSQDSDGYGYTF	TGCGCCAGCAGCCAAGATTCAGATGGCTATGGCTACACCTTC